The 6 T cell receptor beta chains below all came from one sample that was sequenced in a study of T cell responses to AZD1222 COVID-19 vaccine. The method was immunoSEQ multiplex PCR; TCRdb's version includes in-frame clones alone and lacks a portion of them. The table has around 170,000 clones, roughly 90% seen once; the top ten hold approximately 4.8%. Source: peripheral blood, taken on day 0 of AZD1222 vaccination. The receptors originated from an adult in good health.

This chain connects TRBV3-1 (or the pseudogene TRBV3-2) to TRBJ2-2, with D possibly being TRBD1 or TRBD2 (6 bases each). Per the germline V gene, CDR1 is LGHDT and CDR2 is YNNKEL (reference sequence). V was clipped by 0 bases and J by 3 bases, with 17 bases between them. The CDR3 is 18 residues long. The CDR3 is CASSQDLVGGGHTGELFF. The CDR3 region has the DNA TGTGCCAGCAGCCAAGATCTGGTAGGGGGAGGTCACACCGGGGAGCTGTTTTTT.

The chain combines TRBV4-1 with TRBJ2-2; D unclear. Trimming took off 10 bases at V and 5 bases at J, with 11 bases between the two ends. From germline, CDR1 is MGHRA and CDR2 YSYEKL. This CDR3 spans 12 amino acids. This CDR3 reads CAILTDTGELFF. In nucleotides, the CDR3 is TGCGCCATTCTGACGGATACCGGGGAGCTGTTTTTT.

The chain employs TRBV27 and TRBJ1-2, with a possible D match to TRBD1 (5 bases). CDR1 MNHEY and CDR2 SMNVEV come from the germline V gene (reference sequence). The CDR3 loop spans 16 amino acids. Trimming pared 0 bases from V and 1 base from J, leaving 12 bases between. CDR3 amino acids: CASSLSGQGLNYGYTF. The DNA of the CDR3 is TGTGCCAGCAGTTTATCAGGGCAGGGCCTTAACTATGGCTACACCTTC.

The chain carries TRBV11-2 and TRBJ2-7; 8 bases align to TRBD2. The CDR3 totals 13 residues. V was clipped by 4 bases and J by 7 bases; unmatched bases: 6. Germline assignment: CDR1 SGHAT and CDR2 FQNNGV. The CDR3 region has the DNA TGTGCCAGCAGCTCGGGGGGGTCCTGGGAGCAGTACTTC. Its translation is CASSSGGSWEQYF. Full variable domain (rest looked up from reference TRBV11-2 and TRBJ2-7): EAGVAQSPRYKIIEKRQSVAFWCNPISGHATLYWYQQILGQGPKLLIQFQNNGVVDDSQLPKDRFSAERLKGVDSTLKIQPAKLEDSAVYLCASSSGGSWEQYFGPGTRLTVT.

V gene TRBV30 combines with J gene TRBJ1-1; D gene uncertain. The CDR3 contains 15 residues. The germline CDR1 and CDR2 sequences are GTSNPN and SVGIG (reference sequence). The V end was cut by 3 bases, the J end by 5 bases, with 19 bases between. The CDR3 coding sequence is TGTGCCTGGAGCCAACGAGGGTCCCTGGGGACTGAAGCTTTCTTT. Protein: CAWSQRGSLGTEAFF.

This chain's CDR3 is CASRQIGRNTIYF. CDR3 coding DNA: TGTGCCAGCAGGCAAATCGGGAGAAACACCATATATTTT. The chain links TRBV12-3 or TRBV12-4 to TRBJ1-3; no definite D call. The CDR3 consists of 13 residues. V dropped 6 bases and J dropped 5 bases, with 11 bases sitting between them.